This T cell receptor beta chain was retrieved from a study of blood T cell repertoires in COVID-19. Study background: The United States, Italy and Spain were the sources of the acute and convalescent COVID-19 samples. T cells, B-cell-depleted T cells, or PBMCs supplied cDNA or gDNA.

Produced via immunoSEQ multiplex PCR; TCRdb's table is partial and in-frame only. The sample has over 450,000 clones, approximately 88% seen once. CDR1 is SNHLY, CDR2 FYNNEI, per germline. CDR3 length: 13 amino acids. V lost 5 bases to trimming and J lost 4 bases, with 8 bases between them. The Seattle patients, enrolled during active infection, were followed longitudinally. The sequenced material came from peripheral blood. This chain uses TRBV2 with TRBJ1-4; the D is unclear. The sequence was obtained from a woman aged 50 to 65 with COVID-19, enrolled during active disease. The CDR3 loop reads CASSQQSNEKLFF. CDR3 DNA: TGTGCCAGCAGTCAACAGAGTAATGAAAAACTGTTTTTT.